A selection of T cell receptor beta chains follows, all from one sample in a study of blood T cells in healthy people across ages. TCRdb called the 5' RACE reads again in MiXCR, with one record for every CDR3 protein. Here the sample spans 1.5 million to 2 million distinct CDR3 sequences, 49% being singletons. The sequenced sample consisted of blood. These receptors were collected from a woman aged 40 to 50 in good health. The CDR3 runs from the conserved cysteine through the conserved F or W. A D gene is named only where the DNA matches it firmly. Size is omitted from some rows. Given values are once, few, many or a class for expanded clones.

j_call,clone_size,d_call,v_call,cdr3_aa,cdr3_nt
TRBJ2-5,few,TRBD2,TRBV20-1,CSANQRGRGSQYF,TGCAGTGCAAATCAGCGGGGTCGCGGGTCCCAGTACTTC
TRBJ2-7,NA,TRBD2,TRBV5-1,CASSALGTSPYNEQYF,TGCGCCAGCAGTGCTCTCGGGACTAGCCCCTACAATGAGCAGTACTTC
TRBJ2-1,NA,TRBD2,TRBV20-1,CSARDQTSGSQETQFF,TGCAGTGCTAGAGATCAAACTAGCGGGAGCCAAGAGACCCAGTTCTTC
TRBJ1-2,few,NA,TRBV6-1,CASNPHADIPNYGYTF,TGTGCCAGCAACCCCCATGCAGATATCCCTAACTATGGCTACACCTTC
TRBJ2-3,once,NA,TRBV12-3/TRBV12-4,CASSTAGWADTQYF,TGTGCCAGCAGTACCGCAGGGTGGGCAGATACGCAATATTTT
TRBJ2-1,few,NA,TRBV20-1,CSAPDGSSYNEQFF,TGCAGTGCCCCCGACGGCTCGTCCTACAATGAGCAGTTCTTC
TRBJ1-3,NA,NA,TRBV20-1,CSALPMVGANSGNTIYF,TGCAGTGCACTCCCGATGGTCGGGGCAAACTCTGGAAACACCATATATTTT
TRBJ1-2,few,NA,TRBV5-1,CASSSDLPGGGYTF,TGCGCCAGCAGCTCCGACCTCCCCGGGGGTGGCTACACCTTC
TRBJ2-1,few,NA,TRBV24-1,CATGQRVINEQFF,TGTGCCACCGGACAGAGGGTAATCAATGAGCAGTTCTTC
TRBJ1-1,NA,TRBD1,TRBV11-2,CASSLWDREILPEAFF,TGTGCCAGCAGCTTATGGGACAGGGAAATTCTGCCTGAAGCTTTCTTT
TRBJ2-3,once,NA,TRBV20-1,CSARKAGWGQDTDTQYF,TGCAGTGCTAGAAAGGCTGGGTGGGGCCAGGACACAGATACGCAGTATTTT
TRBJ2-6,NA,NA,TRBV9,CASSVGGSLSGANVLTF,TGTGCCAGCAGCGTAGGGGGGAGCCTCTCTGGGGCCAACGTCCTGACTTTC
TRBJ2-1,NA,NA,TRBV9,CASASHGGGPYNEQFF,TGTGCCAGCGCTTCCCATGGCGGGGGCCCATACAATGAGCAGTTCTTC
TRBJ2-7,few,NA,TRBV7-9,CASSLRSGSSSYEQYF,TGTGCCAGCAGCTTACGTTCAGGGTCGAGCTCCTACGAGCAGTACTTC
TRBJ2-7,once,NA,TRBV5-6,CACSTGSSEQYF,TGTGCCTGCAGTACAGGGTCTTCCGAGCAGTACTTC
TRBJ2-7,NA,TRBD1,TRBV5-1,CASRKGDRDYEQYF,TGCGCCAGCAGAAAGGGGGACAGGGACTACGAGCAGTACTTC
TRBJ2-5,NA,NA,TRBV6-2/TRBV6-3,CASSYPYGETQYF,TGTGCCAGCAGTTATCCCTACGGCGAGACCCAGTACTTC
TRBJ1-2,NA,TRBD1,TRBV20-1,CSARAPTTGGAYYGYTF,TGCAGTGCTAGAGCCCCTACCACAGGGGGCGCCTACTATGGCTACACCTTC
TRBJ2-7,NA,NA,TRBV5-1,CASREDVGDYEQYF,TGCGCCAGCCGCGAAGACGTCGGGGATTACGAGCAGTACTTC
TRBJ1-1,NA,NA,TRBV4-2,CASSQQGGRSTEAFF,TGTGCCAGCAGCCAACAAGGGGGTCGGAGCACTGAAGCTTTCTTT
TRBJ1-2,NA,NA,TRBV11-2,CASTSRAGVAYGYTF,TGTGCCAGCACCTCCCGGGCAGGGGTGGCCTATGGCTACACCTTC
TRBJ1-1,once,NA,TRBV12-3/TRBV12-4,CASRNQGRTTEAFF,TGTGCCAGCAGAAACCAGGGGAGGACCACTGAAGCTTTCTTT
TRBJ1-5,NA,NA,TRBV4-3,CASSVSPGIDQPQHF,TGCGCCAGCAGCGTGTCTCCAGGGATAGATCAGCCCCAGCATTTT
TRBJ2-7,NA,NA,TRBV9,CASSVAPKVYEQYF,TGTGCCAGCAGCGTAGCTCCGAAGGTGTACGAGCAGTACTTC
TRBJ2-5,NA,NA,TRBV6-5,CASSYSDGTETQYF,TGTGCCAGCAGTTACTCGGATGGGACAGAGACCCAGTACTTC
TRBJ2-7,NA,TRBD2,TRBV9,CASNLAGGPMNEQYF,TGTGCCAGCAACCTAGCGGGGGGGCCCATGAATGAGCAGTACTTC
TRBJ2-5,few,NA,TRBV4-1,CASSHPKGGASPQETQYF,TGCGCCAGCAGCCACCCTAAAGGGGGGGCTAGTCCCCAAGAGACCCAGTACTTC
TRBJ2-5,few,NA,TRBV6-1,CASSQPSPGLLVRTQYF,TGTGCCAGCAGTCAACCGAGCCCGGGACTCCTGGTGAGGACCCAGTACTTC
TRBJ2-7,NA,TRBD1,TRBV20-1,CSATGTASSYEQYF,TGCAGTGCGACCGGGACAGCGAGCTCCTACGAGCAGTACTTC
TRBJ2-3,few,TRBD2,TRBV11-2,CASSLRIAGGSDTQYF,TGTGCCAGCAGCTTGAGAATAGCGGGGGGCTCAGATACGCAGTATTTT
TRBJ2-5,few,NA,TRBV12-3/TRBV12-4,CASSSPGAGETQYF,TGTGCCAGCAGTTCCCCAGGGGCTGGAGAGACCCAGTACTTC
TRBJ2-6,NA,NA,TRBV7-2,CASSARGANVLTF,TGTGCCAGCAGCGCGAGGGGGGCCAACGTCCTGACTTTC
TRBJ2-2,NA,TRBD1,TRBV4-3,CASSQDITGGHGELFF,TGCGCCAGCAGCCAAGATATAACAGGGGGCCACGGGGAGCTGTTTTTT
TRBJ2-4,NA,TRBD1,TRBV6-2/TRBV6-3,CASSSTRQGNSGNIQYF,TGTGCCAGCAGTTCGACTCGACAGGGGAATAGTGGAAACATTCAGTACTTC
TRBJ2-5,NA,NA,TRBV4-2,CASSRGSYQETQYF,TGTGCCAGCAGCCGGGGATCCTACCAAGAGACCCAGTACTTC
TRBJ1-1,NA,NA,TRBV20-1,CSARGGGRPNTEAFF,TGCAGTGCTAGAGGGGGGGGACGACCGAACACTGAAGCTTTCTTT
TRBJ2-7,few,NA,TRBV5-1,CASSLEQAPSYEQYF,TGCGCCAGCAGCTTGGAACAGGCCCCCTCCTACGAGCAGTACTTC
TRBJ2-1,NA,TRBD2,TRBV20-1,CSARDPGGPRNEQFF,TGCAGTGCTAGAGATCCGGGGGGGCCTCGGAATGAGCAGTTCTTC
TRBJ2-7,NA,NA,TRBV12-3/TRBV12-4,CAGSLNWGEQYF,TGTGCCGGCTCCCTCAATTGGGGTGAGCAGTACTTC
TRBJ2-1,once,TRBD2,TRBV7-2,CASSRGTSGGASDEQFF,TGTGCCAGCAGCCGAGGGACTAGCGGGGGGGCCAGTGATGAGCAGTTCTTC
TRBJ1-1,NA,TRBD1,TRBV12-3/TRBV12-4,CASTPRLTGKVTEAFF,TGTGCCAGCACCCCAAGACTGACAGGGAAAGTTACTGAAGCTTTCTTT
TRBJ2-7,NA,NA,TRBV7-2,CASILGGGGVGGEQYF,TGTGCCAGCATTCTAGGGGGTGGCGGGGTAGGCGGCGAGCAGTACTTC
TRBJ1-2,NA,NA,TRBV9,CASSVGAGGNRYGYTF,TGTGCCAGCAGCGTAGGGGCAGGAGGAAATCGGTATGGCTACACCTTC
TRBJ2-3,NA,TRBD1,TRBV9,CASSHPLDPGQGTSTDTQYF,TGTGCCAGCAGCCACCCTCTCGATCCGGGACAGGGGACTAGCACAGATACGCAGTATTTT
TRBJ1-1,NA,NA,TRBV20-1,CSAPLLGWVDTEAFF,TGCAGTGCCCCGCTCCTCGGATGGGTGGACACTGAAGCTTTCTTT
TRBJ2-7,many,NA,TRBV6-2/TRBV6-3,CASTPRDRSYEQYF,TGTGCCAGCACCCCCCGGGACCGATCCTACGAGCAGTACTTC
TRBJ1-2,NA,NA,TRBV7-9,CASSSPGAPNYGYTF,TGTGCCAGCAGCTCACCAGGGGCCCCCAACTATGGCTACACCTTC
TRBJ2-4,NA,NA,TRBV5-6,CASSLGMAVAKNIQYF,TGTGCCAGCAGCTTGGGCATGGCTGTAGCCAAAAACATTCAGTACTTC
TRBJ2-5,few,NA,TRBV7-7,CASSLVVSTRETQYF,TGTGCTAGCAGCTTAGTAGTTTCTACGAGGGAGACCCAGTACTTC
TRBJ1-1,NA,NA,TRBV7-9,CASSGTRDRSAWNTEAFF,TGTGCCAGCAGCGGGACCCGAGATCGGTCAGCTTGGAACACTGAAGCTTTCTTT
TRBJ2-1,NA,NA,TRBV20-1,CSAKSRVGMSYNEQFF,TGCAGTGCCAAATCCCGGGTGGGGATGAGCTACAATGAGCAGTTCTTC
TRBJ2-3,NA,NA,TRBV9,CASSETGLSTDTQYF,TGTGCCAGCAGCGAAACGGGACTCAGCACAGATACGCAGTATTTT
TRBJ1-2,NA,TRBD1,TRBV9,CASSAADRGGGYTF,TGTGCCAGCAGCGCAGCAGACAGGGGAGGTGGCTACACCTTC
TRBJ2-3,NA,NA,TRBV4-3,CASSQGVGNTDTQYF,TGCGCCAGCAGCCAAGGGGTGGGAAACACAGATACGCAGTATTTT
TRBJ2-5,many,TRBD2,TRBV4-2,CASSQGLAGIQETQYF,TGTGCCAGCAGCCAAGGGCTAGCGGGTATCCAAGAGACCCAGTACTTC
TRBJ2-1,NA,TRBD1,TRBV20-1,CSAKTGGNSYNEQFF,TGCAGTGCTAAAACAGGGGGGAACTCCTACAATGAGCAGTTCTTC